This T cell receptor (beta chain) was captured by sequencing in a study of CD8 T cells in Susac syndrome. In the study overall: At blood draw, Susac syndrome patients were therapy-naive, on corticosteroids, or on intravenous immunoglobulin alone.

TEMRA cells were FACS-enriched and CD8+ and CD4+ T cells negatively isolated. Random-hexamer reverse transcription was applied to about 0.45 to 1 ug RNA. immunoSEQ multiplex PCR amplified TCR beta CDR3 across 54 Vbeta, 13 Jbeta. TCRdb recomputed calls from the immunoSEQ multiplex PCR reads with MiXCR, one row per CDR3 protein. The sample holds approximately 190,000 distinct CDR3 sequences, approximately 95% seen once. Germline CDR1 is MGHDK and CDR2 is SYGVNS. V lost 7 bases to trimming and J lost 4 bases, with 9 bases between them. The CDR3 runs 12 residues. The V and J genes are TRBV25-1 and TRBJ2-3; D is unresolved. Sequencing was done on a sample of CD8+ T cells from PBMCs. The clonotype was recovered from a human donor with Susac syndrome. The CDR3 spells CASNSGADTQYF. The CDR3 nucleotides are TGTGCCAGCAACTCTGGAGCAGATACGCAGTATTTT.